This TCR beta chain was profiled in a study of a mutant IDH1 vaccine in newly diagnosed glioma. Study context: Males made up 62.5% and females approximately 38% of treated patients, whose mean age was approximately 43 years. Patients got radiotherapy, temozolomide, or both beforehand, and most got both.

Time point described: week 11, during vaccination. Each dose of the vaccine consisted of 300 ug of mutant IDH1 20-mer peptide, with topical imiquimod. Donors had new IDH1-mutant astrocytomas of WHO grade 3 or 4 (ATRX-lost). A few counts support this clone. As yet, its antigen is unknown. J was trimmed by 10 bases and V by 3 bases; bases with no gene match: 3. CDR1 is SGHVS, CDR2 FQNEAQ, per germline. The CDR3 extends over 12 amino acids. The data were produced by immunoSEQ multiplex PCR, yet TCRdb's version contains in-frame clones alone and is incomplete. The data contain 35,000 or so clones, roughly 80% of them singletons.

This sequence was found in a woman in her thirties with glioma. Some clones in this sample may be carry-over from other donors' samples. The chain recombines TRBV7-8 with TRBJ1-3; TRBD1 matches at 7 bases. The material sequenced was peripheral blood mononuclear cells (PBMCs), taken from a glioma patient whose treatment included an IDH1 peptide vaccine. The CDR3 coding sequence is TGTGCCAGCAGCTTGTTACAGGGGACCATATATTTT. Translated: CASSLLQGTIYF.